Below, 29 T cell receptor beta chains from the same sample are listed, as sequenced in a study of cytomegalovirus exposure and HLA in healthy donors. The method was immunoSEQ multiplex PCR; TCRdb's version includes in-frame clones alone and lacks a portion of them. This table holds 200,000 to 250,000 clones, roughly 84% found once. The sample was PBMCs. The receptors here all came from a woman between 18 and 29 years old in good health and CMV-seropositive.

DNA of the CDR3: TGTGCCTGGAGTGACGGACTACGCACAGATACGCAGTATTTT. Residues: CAWSDGLRTDTQYF. This rearrangement joins TRBV30 to TRBJ2-3; TRBD2 might be the D (6 bases). Germline CDR1 is GTSNPN and CDR2 is SVGIG (reference sequence). Trimming pared 1 base from V and 1 base from J, leaving 9 bases between. CDR3 length: 14 residues.

This chain links TRBV25-1 with TRBJ1-1; TRBD1 might be the D (6 bases). Trimming left V 4 bases short and J 4 bases short, with 10 bases between. Germline CDR1 reads MGHDK; CDR2 reads SYGVNS. This CDR3 contains 13 residues. CDR3 DNA: TGTGCCAGCAGTGCCCAGGGGACCACTGAAGCTTTCTTT. It is translated as CASSAQGTTEAFF. Combining the CDR3 with reference TRBV25-1 and TRBJ1-1 gives the whole variable domain EADIYQTPRYLVIGTGKKITLECSQTMGHDKMYWYQQDPGMELHLIHYSYGVNSTEKGDLSSESTVSRIRTEHFPLTLESARPSHTSQYLCASSAQGTTEAFFGQGTRLTVV.

The chain has TRBV30 and TRBJ1-1; D not resolved. CDR3 size: 14 residues. Trimming pared 0 bases from V and 5 bases from J, leaving 13 bases between. CDR1 is GTSNPN, CDR2 SVGIG, per germline (reference sequence). CDR3 protein: CAWSVPGSGTEAFF. CDR3 nucleotide sequence: TGTGCCTGGAGTGTACCGGGGTCTGGGACTGAAGCTTTCTTT.

This chain links TRBV28 with TRBJ2-7; 12 nucleotides agree with TRBD1. The CDR3 is 15 amino acids. Losses at the gene ends were 6 bases for V and 0 bases for J; bases not matched to a gene: 3. Germline V CDR1 and CDR2: MDHEN, SYDVKM. The CDR3 reads CASSQGQGASYEQYF. DNA for the CDR3: TGTGCCAGCAGCCAGGGACAGGGGGCCTCCTACGAGCAGTACTTC.

The chain links TRBV6-5 to TRBJ1-1; no firm D call. This CDR3 region has 15 residues. Germline CDR1 and CDR2: MNHEY and SVGAGI. Deletions cut 2 bases from V and 0 bases from J, with 10 bases between. The CDR3 reads CASSYSGDLNTEAFF. CDR3 DNA sequence: TGTGCCAGCAGTTACAGCGGCGATTTGAACACTGAAGCTTTCTTT.

V usage is TRBV27 and J usage is TRBJ2-5; 8 nucleotides line up with TRBD1. V dropped 6 bases and J dropped 3; count of bases not matched to a gene: 9. CDR1 MNHEY and CDR2 SMNVEV come from the germline V gene (reference sequence). The CDR3 extends over 15 amino acids. The CDR3 protein is CASSKSGGGKETQYF. The CDR3 region has the DNA TGTGCCAGCAGCAAATCAGGGGGCGGAAAAGAGACCCAGTACTTC.

The chain combines TRBV11-2 with TRBJ2-3; 7 nucleotides match TRBD2. The junction had 10 bases not matched to a gene; V was cut back by 2 bases and J by 5 bases. Germline V gives CDR1 SGHAT, CDR2 FQNNGV. CDR3 length: 16 amino acids. CDR3 loop: CASSLRVAGRGDTQYF. CDR3 nucleotides: TGTGCCAGCAGCTTACGGGTGGCGGGGAGGGGAGATACGCAGTATTTT.

This clone was seen a single time. This chain uses TRBV6-5 with TRBJ2-2, with 8 bases that match TRBD1. In germline, CDR1 is MNHEY, CDR2 SVGAGI. There are 14 residues in the CDR3. V gave up 2 bases and J gave up 6 bases; unmatched junction bases: 2. CDR3 in DNA: TGTGCCAGCAGTTACGCGACAGGGGCCGGGGAGCTGTTTTTT. Its translation is CASSYATGAGELFF.

The sample holds one count of this clone. The CDR3 is CAINIDRESYNEQFF. CDR3 coding DNA: TGTGCCATCAACATAGACAGGGAGTCCTACAATGAGCAGTTCTTC. The J gene is TRBJ2-1, the V gene TRBV10-3, with TRBD1 identical over 7 bases. The CDR3 is made up of 15 amino acids. Germline trimming cut 7 bases from V and 1 base from J; bases unmatched to any gene: 7. The V gene's germline CDR1 is ENHRY and CDR2 SYGVKD.

J is TRBJ2-6 and V is TRBV28; TRBD1 agrees at 11 bases. The CDR3 has 19 amino acids. Germline V gives CDR1 MDHEN, CDR2 SYDVKM. V shed 2 bases, J shed 0 bases, and the junction held 6 bases outside the gene matches. CDR3 protein: CASSLKGTGGASGANVLTF. Here the CDR3 DNA reads TGTGCCAGCAGTTTAAAAGGGACAGGGGGGGCCTCTGGGGCCAACGTCCTGACTTTC.

The chain is built from TRBV5-1 and TRBJ1-1; 7 nucleotides align to TRBD1. V lost 4 bases and J lost 0; bases outside the gene matches: 15. The CDR3 totals 18 residues. Looked up from germline, CDR1 is SGHRS and CDR2 is YFSETQ. The CDR3 is CASSPPATGLTLNTEAFF. The CDR3 nucleotides are TGCGCCAGCAGCCCTCCTGCGACAGGGCTAACATTGAACACTGAAGCTTTCTTT.

This chain uses TRBV28 with TRBJ1-3, with D hard to call. Per germline, CDR1 MDHEN and CDR2 SYDVKM. This CDR3 contains 11 residues. Trimming cost V 5 bases and J 5 bases, with 4 bases left between them. The CDR3 sequence: CASSLRNTIYF. The CDR3, as DNA: TGTGCCAGCAGTCTTCGAAACACCATATATTTT.

The chain has TRBV18 and TRBJ2-5; 7 bases agree with TRBD1. CDR3 length equals 14 residues. V shed 3 bases, J shed 5 bases, and the junction held 6 bases outside the gene matches. Germline V gene sequence: CDR1 KGHSH, CDR2 LQKENI. CDR3: CASSPIDRVETQYF. As DNA, the CDR3 is TGTGCCAGCTCACCTATCGACAGGGTGGAGACCCAGTACTTC.

V is TRBV5-1 and J is TRBJ2-3; TRBD2 matches 7 bases. The CDR3 covers 14 residues. Germline CDR1 and CDR2: SGHRS and YFSETQ. V lost 4 bases, J lost 1 base, and 3 bases stayed unmatched. The CDR3: CASSPTSGTDTQYF. CDR3 bases: TGCGCCAGCAGCCCTACTAGCGGCACAGATACGCAGTATTTT.

In its sample, this clone was seen once. The CDR3 bases are TGTGCCTGGAGTTTAGTAGTGAACACTGAAGCTTTCTTT. It yields the protein CAWSLVVNTEAFF. The chain carries TRBV30 and TRBJ1-1; D unresolved. This CDR3 region has 13 residues. Per germline, CDR1 GTSNPN and CDR2 SVGIG (reference sequence). Trimming removed 2 bases from V and 0 bases from J, with 7 bases in between.

The J gene is TRBJ2-7, the V gene TRBV9; 8 nucleotides line up with TRBD1. CDR1 and CDR2 (germline): SGDLS, YYNGEE. The CDR3 length is 16 residues. Unmatched junction bases numbered 12, after V lost 3 bases and J lost 4 bases. The CDR3 here is CASSGDSGGVGYEQYF. The CDR3 DNA reads as TGTGCCAGCAGCGGAGACTCAGGGGGCGTAGGTTACGAGCAGTACTTC.

The rearrangement links TRBV27 to TRBJ2-7; 8 nucleotides agree with TRBD2. The length of the CDR3 is 15 residues. The germline gives CDR1 MNHEY, CDR2 SMNVEV (reference sequence). J lost 1 base, V lost 9 bases, and 11 bases had no gene match. DNA of the CDR3: TGTGCCAGTTATCTAGAGCGGGAGATGTCCTACGAGCAGTACTTC. This codes for CASYLEREMSYEQYF.

The genes are TRBV11-2 and TRBJ2-7, with TRBD1 as a possible D gene (5 bases). The CDR3 runs to 14 residues. Deletions cut 1 base from V and 2 bases from J, with 9 bases between. Germline lookup yields CDR1 SGHAT and CDR2 FQNNGV. CDR3: CASSLGIGAYEQYF. As DNA, the CDR3 is TGTGCCAGCAGCTTAGGCATAGGGGCCTACGAGCAGTACTTC. The full variable domain, rest sourced from reference TRBV11-2 and TRBJ2-7, is EAGVAQSPRYKIIEKRQSVAFWCNPISGHATLYWYQQILGQGPKLLIQFQNNGVVDDSQLPKDRFSAERLKGVDSTLKIQPAKLEDSAVYLCASSLGIGAYEQYFGPGTRLTVT.

The chain carries TRBV7-3 and TRBJ1-2; 8 bases line up with TRBD1. In germline, CDR1 is SGHTA, CDR2 FQGTGA. Trimming at V came to 3 bases and at J to 8 bases, leaving 5 bases not matched to a gene. The CDR3 is 13 residues long. The CDR3 loop is CASSFGQGQGYTF. The CDR3 DNA reads TGTGCCAGCAGCTTCGGACAGGGCCAAGGCTACACCTTC.

The chain links TRBV28 to TRBJ2-7; 14 nucleotides match TRBD2. This CDR3 is 15 amino acids long. V lost 8 bases to trimming and J lost 3 bases; unmatched junction nucleotides: 6. From germline, CDR1 is MDHEN and CDR2 SYDVKM. CDR3 region: CASGLAGGFGYEQYF. CDR3 coding DNA: TGTGCCAGCGGACTAGCGGGAGGCTTCGGCTACGAGCAGTACTTC.

The J gene is TRBJ1-2, the V gene TRBV14, with D unclear. Per germline, CDR1 SGHDN and CDR2 FVKESK. V was shortened by 1 base and J by 5 bases, with 11 bases between the two germline ends. This CDR3 is 14 amino acids long. CDR3 region: CASSQVSGAYGYTF. CDR3 sequence (DNA): TGTGCCAGCAGCCAAGTCTCGGGAGCTTATGGCTACACCTTC.

The chain joins TRBV7-9 to TRBJ2-1, with 10 bases lining up with TRBD2. Germline V lookup: CDR1 SEHNR, CDR2 FQNEAQ (reference sequence). This CDR3 is built from 15 residues. V was clipped by 5 bases and J by 5 bases; unmatched bases: 6. This chain's CDR3 is CASSPRTSGDNEQFF. The CDR3 DNA is TGTGCCAGCAGCCCAAGGACTAGCGGAGACAATGAGCAGTTCTTC.

For the CDR3, the DNA is TGTGCCAGCAGTTTGGCGCGGTGGGCTAATGAAAAACTGTTTTTT. The encoded protein is CASSLARWANEKLFF. The chain is built from TRBV27 and TRBJ1-4; the D is unclear. This CDR3 has 15 amino acids. Trimming stripped 3 bases from V and 3 bases from J, with 11 bases between. Germline CDR1 and CDR2: MNHEY and SMNVEV (reference sequence).

V usage is TRBV7-2 and J usage is TRBJ2-7, with D tentatively TRBD1 (5 bases). The CDR3 runs 15 residues. Germline assignment: CDR1 SGHTA and CDR2 FQGNSA. Trimming took off 5 bases at V and 0 bases at J, with 14 bases between the two ends. The CDR3 region is CASSIYTGDSYEQYF. The CDR3 DNA follows: TGTGCCAGCAGCATATACACAGGAGACTCCTACGAGCAGTACTTC. Variable domain in full (rest from reference TRBV7-2 and TRBJ2-7): GAGVSQSPSNKVTEKGKDVELRCDPISGHTALYWYRQSLGQGLEFLIYFQGNSAPDKSGLPSDRFSAERTGGSVSTLTIQRTQQEDSAVYLCASSIYTGDSYEQYFGPGTRLTVT.

This clone was recorded many times. The gene calls are TRBV4-1 and TRBJ2-5; D is uncertain. The V gene's germline CDR1 is MGHRA and CDR2 YSYEKL. Trimming took off 0 bases at V and 4 bases at J, with 9 bases between the two ends. There are 14 residues in the CDR3. CDR3 nucleotide sequence: TGCGCCAGCAGCCAAGATCCTAAGCTAGAGACCCAGTACTTC. As protein: CASSQDPKLETQYF.

This chain's CDR3 is CASSIFTELYSGANVLTF. The CDR3 DNA sequence: TGTGCCAGTAGTATATTTACAGAGTTATACTCTGGGGCCAACGTCCTGACTTTC. The rearrangement uses TRBV19 and TRBJ2-6; D not certain. CDR3 size: 18 residues. Germline-derived CDR1 and CDR2 are LNHDA and SQIVND (reference sequence). V gave up 2 bases and J gave up 0 bases, with 14 bases separating them. Combining the CDR3 with reference TRBV19 and TRBJ2-6 gives the whole variable domain DGGITQSPKYLFRKEGQNVTLSCEQNLNHDAMYWYRQDPGQGLRLIYYSQIVNDFQKGDIAEGYSVSREKKESFPLTVTSAQKNPTAFYLCASSIFTELYSGANVLTFGAGSRLTVL.

The rearrangement joins TRBV27 to TRBJ2-1, with 8 positions matching TRBD1. The V gene end was trimmed by 6 bases and the J gene end by 9 bases; junction bases not matched to a gene: 13. The germline V gene encodes CDR1 MNHEY and CDR2 SMNVEV (reference sequence). This CDR3 comprises 15 residues. CDR3 in amino acids: CASRGTGANVGEQFF. The CDR3, as DNA: TGTGCCAGCAGGGGGACAGGCGCTAACGTGGGTGAGCAGTTCTTC.

This clone has just a few counts. As DNA, the CDR3 is TGTGCCAGCAGTGAAGAGGAAGGGGACACTGAAGCTTTCTTT. Translated, it gives CASSEEEGDTEAFF. The V call is TRBV6-1, the J call TRBJ1-1, with D maybe TRBD1 (5 bases). Germline V lookup: CDR1 MNHNS, CDR2 SASEGT. The CDR3 has 14 residues. The germline V and J ends were trimmed by 1 base and 3 bases, with 9 bases remaining between them.

The gene calls are TRBV5-1 and TRBJ2-1; TRBD2 agrees at 8 bases. CDR3 length: 15 amino acids. Germline CDR1 SGHRS, CDR2 YFSETQ. The V gene end was trimmed by 6 bases and the J gene end by 4 bases; junction bases not matched to a gene: 9. CDR3 nucleotide sequence: TGCGCCAGCACTCGGGAGGGCCCCCTTTACAATGAGCAGTTCTTC. Translation: CASTREGPLYNEQFF.